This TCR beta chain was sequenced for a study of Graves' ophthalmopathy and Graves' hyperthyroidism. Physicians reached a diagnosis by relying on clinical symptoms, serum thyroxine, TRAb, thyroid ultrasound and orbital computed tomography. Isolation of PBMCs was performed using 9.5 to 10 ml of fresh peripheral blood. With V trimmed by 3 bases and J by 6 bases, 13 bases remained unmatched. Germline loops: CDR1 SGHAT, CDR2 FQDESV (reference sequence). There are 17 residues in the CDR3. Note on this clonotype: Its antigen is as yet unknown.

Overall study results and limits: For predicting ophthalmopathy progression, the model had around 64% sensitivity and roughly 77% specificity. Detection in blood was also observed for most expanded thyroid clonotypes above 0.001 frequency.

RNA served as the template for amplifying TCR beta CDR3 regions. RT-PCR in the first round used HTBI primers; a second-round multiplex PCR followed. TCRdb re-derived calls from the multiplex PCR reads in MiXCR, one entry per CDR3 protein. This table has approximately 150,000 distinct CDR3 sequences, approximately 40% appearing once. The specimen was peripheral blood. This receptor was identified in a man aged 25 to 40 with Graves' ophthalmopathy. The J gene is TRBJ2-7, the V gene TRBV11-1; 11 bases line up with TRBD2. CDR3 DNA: TGTGCCAGCAGCTTTCGACTAGCGGGGCTGAGCGGAGGCGAGCAGTACTTC. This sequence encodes CASSFRLAGLSGGEQYF.